The TCR beta chain described here comes from a study of post-analysis software for immune sequencing data. Study-level results: Relative to controls, patients had several TRBV segments at higher frequency, with TRBV5-6, TRBV5-1 and TRBV20-1 among these. Those with multiple sclerosis, the patient group, showed significantly lower normalized Chao1 diversity than controls.

The TCR beta cDNA libraries carried unique molecular identifiers. TCRdb re-derived calls from the PCR reads in MiXCR, one entry per CDR3 protein. This table holds about 460,000 distinct CDR3 sequences, over 35% found once. This CDR3 has 11 residues. The V gene lost 2 bases and the J gene lost 12 bases, with 8 bases spanning the gap. Germline V gene lookup returns CDR1 SEHNR and CDR2 FQNEAQ (reference sequence). Note on this clonotype: The antigen remains unidentified.

This chain uses TRBV7-9 with TRBJ2-1; D uncertain. The clonotype originates from a girl aged 5 to 17 with multiple sclerosis. The sequencing input was blood. This chain's CDR3 is CASSLTAGQFF. Here the CDR3 DNA reads TGTGCCAGCAGCTTAACGGCTGGGCAGTTCTTC.